The 5 T cell receptor beta chains below come from one sample, sequenced in a study of T cells in Graves' hyperthyroidism and ophthalmopathy. Researchers took RNA transcripts and amplified the TCR beta CDR3 regions from them. The HTBI set primed first-round TCR CDR3 RT-PCR. TCRdb itself ran the multiplex PCR reads through MiXCR, one entry per CDR3 protein. In the table there are 750,000 to 950,000 distinct CDR3 sequences, 38% of which are singletons. The specimen sequenced was blood. These receptors were obtained from a man aged 18 to 30 with Graves' hyperthyroidism.

The chain uses TRBV6-1 and TRBJ1-5; 7 bases align to TRBD1. Germline-derived CDR1 and CDR2 are MNHNS and SASEGT. V lost 4 bases, J lost 7 bases, and 7 bases stayed unmatched. The CDR3 runs 14 residues. CDR3 protein: CASSGRQGRQPQHF. The CDR3 nucleotides read TGTGCCAGCAGTGGACGACAGGGAAGACAGCCCCAGCATTTT.

The chain recombines TRBV6-2 or TRBV6-3 with TRBJ2-7; D might be TRBD2 (6 bases). Germline CDR1 and CDR2: MNHEY and SVGEGT. This CDR3 contains 14 residues. The ends were cut back, 4 bases at V and 2 bases at J, with 12 bases in the middle. This CDR3 is CASSWGLSTYEQYF. For the CDR3, the DNA is TGTGCCAGCAGTTGGGGACTCTCCACCTACGAGCAGTACTTC.

At least ten counts were recorded for this clonotype. V is TRBV13 and J is TRBJ2-7; 8 bases align to TRBD1. V gave up 5 bases and J gave up 7 bases; unmatched junction bases: 13. CDR1 is PRHDT and CDR2 is FYEKMQ in the germline V gene (reference sequence). The CDR3 length is 15 residues. The DNA for the CDR3 is TGTGCCAGCAGCCCGCAGGACAGGGAAAGGGAGGAGCAGTACTTC. Protein sequence: CASSPQDREREEQYF.

In this sample, this clonotype turned up many times. The rearrangement uses TRBV7-9 and TRBJ2-5, with TRBD1 matching over 7 bases. The V gene end was trimmed by 7 bases and the J gene end by 3 bases; junction bases not matched to a gene: 5. This CDR3 region has 13 residues. Germline lookup yields CDR1 SEHNR and CDR2 FQNEAQ (reference sequence). Here the CDR3 reads CASTRGGEETQYF. The CDR3, as DNA: TGTGCCAGCACCCGAGGGGGCGAAGAGACCCAGTACTTC.

The chain has TRBV7-2 and TRBJ1-4; D is unclear. Trimming left V 4 bases short and J 0 bases short, with 9 bases between. The CDR3 spans 15 residues. CDR1 and CDR2 (germline): SGHTA, FQGNSA. The CDR3 DNA reads TGTGCCAGCAGCTACCCCGGGGCAACTAATGAAAAACTGTTTTTT. Amino acids: CASSYPGATNEKLFF.